These 15 T cell receptor beta chains originate from one sample sequenced in a study of cytomegalovirus exposure and HLA in healthy donors. Repertoires were generated with immunoSEQ multiplex PCR, while TCRdb's copy carries only in-frame clones and drops some. Here the sample spans fewer than 120,000 clones, around 89% being singletons. Sequencing input: PBMCs. Source of these receptors: a woman aged 25-40 years in good health and CMV-seropositive.

This sequence joins TRBV7-9 and TRBJ2-7; 11 bases match TRBD1. Trimming took 7 bases from V and 6 from J; bases not matched to a gene: 11. Germline-derived CDR1 and CDR2 are SEHNR and FQNEAQ (reference sequence). This CDR3 region has 15 residues. The DNA of the CDR3 is TGTGCCAGCATGCAAACCCGGACAGGGGGCGGCGAGCAGTACTTC. It yields the protein CASMQTRTGGGEQYF.

The CDR3: CASSQVTGGLNGYTF. The CDR3 DNA reads as TGTGCCAGCAGCCAAGTGACAGGGGGACTGAATGGCTACACCTTC. The rearrangement links TRBV4-2 to TRBJ1-2; 9 bases line up with TRBD1. Germline V gene data show CDR1 as LGHNA and CDR2 as YNFKEQ. Trimming took 1 base from V and 6 from J; bases not matched to a gene: 6. This CDR3 has 15 amino acids.

CDR3 in amino acids: CATSTPAWYEKLFF. CDR3 nucleotides: TGTGCCACCAGTACCCCTGCGTGGTACGAAAAACTGTTTTTT. This chain uses TRBV15 with TRBJ1-4; D unresolved. The CDR3 extends over 14 amino acids. CDR1 is LNHNV and CDR2 is YYDKDF in the germline V gene (reference sequence). Trimming took off 6 bases at V and 8 bases at J, with 16 bases between the two ends.

The chain is built from TRBV28 and TRBJ1-5; TRBD1 matches at 10 bases. V was pared by 3 bases and J by 4 bases, with 3 bases of the junction left unmatched. Per the germline V gene, CDR1 is MDHEN and CDR2 is SYDVKM. The CDR3 contains 15 residues. CDR3 amino acids: CASSLRGQGNQPQHF. The DNA of the CDR3 is TGTGCCAGCAGTTTGAGGGGACAGGGGAATCAGCCCCAGCATTTT.

The V gene is TRBV6-8, the J gene TRBJ2-7; tentatively, D is TRBD2 (5 bases). From germline, CDR1 is MNHGY and CDR2 SAAAGT. The CDR3 totals 16 residues. Trimming cost V 6 bases and J 6 bases, with 24 bases left between them. CDR3 sequence (DNA): TGTGCCAGCAGCATTGATGGACTTGTCGAATGTCGCGAGCAGTACTTC. Translating gives CASSIDGLVECREQYF.

This clone appeared once. The chain carries TRBV10-3 and TRBJ2-2; perhaps TRBD1 as D (7 bases). From germline, CDR1 is ENHRY and CDR2 SYGVKD. The CDR3 runs to 20 residues. With 2 bases removed from V and 5 bases from J, the gap between germline ends came to 27 bases. CDR3 nucleotides: TGTGCCATCAGTGAGCCGTCCGGGACAGCCACCGGGACTCCGACCGGGGAGCTGTTTTTT. Protein product: CAISEPSGTATGTPTGELFF.

The chain employs TRBV7-9 and TRBJ1-6; 8 nucleotides line up with TRBD1. Germline CDR1 and CDR2: SEHNR and FQNEAQ (reference sequence). The CDR3 sequence is 17 residues long. Trimming at V came to 7 bases and at J to 3 bases, leaving 11 bases not matched to a gene. The CDR3 loop is CASTSRPGTGYNSPLHF. The CDR3 DNA reads TGTGCCAGCACCTCTAGGCCGGGGACAGGCTATAATTCACCCCTCCACTTT.

The genes are TRBV5-1 and TRBJ2-7, with 10 bases aligning to TRBD2. This CDR3 has 15 residues. Germline assignment: CDR1 SGHRS and CDR2 YFSETQ. With V trimmed by 4 bases and J by 5 bases, 9 bases remained unmatched. This CDR3 reads CASSASGRDPHEQYF. CDR3 DNA: TGCGCCAGCAGCGCGAGCGGGAGGGATCCCCACGAGCAGTACTTC.

The sample holds a few counts of this clone. This sequence joins TRBV5-6 and TRBJ1-2, with 7 positions matching TRBD1. The germline CDR1 and CDR2 sequences are SGHDT and YYEEEE. The CDR3 is made up of 14 amino acids. The trim removed 5 bases at V and 6 bases at J, leaving 10 bases unmatched. The CDR3 reads CASRLQGILDGYTF. CDR3 coding DNA: TGTGCCAGCAGATTACAGGGGATTTTAGATGGCTACACCTTC.

V usage is TRBV30 and J usage is TRBJ2-5, with TRBD1 matching 7 bases. Germline CDR1 and CDR2: GTSNPN and SVGIG (reference sequence). The length of the CDR3 is 15 residues. Germline trimming cut 4 bases from V and 0 bases from J; bases unmatched to any gene: 8. CDR3 protein: CAWKGDRGYQETQYF. As DNA, the CDR3 is TGTGCCTGGAAAGGGGACAGAGGATACCAAGAGACCCAGTACTTC.

A few counts support this clone. J is TRBJ1-2 and V is TRBV7-2; no definite D call. The CDR3 sequence is 13 residues long. Looked up from germline, CDR1 is SGHTA and CDR2 is FQGNSA. V dropped 2 bases and J dropped 3 bases, with 7 bases sitting between them. The CDR3 is CASSLNGDYGYTF. For the CDR3, the DNA is TGTGCCAGCAGCTTAAACGGGGACTATGGCTACACCTTC.

This sequence joins TRBV6-6 and TRBJ1-6; 7 nucleotides agree with TRBD1. The germline CDR1 and CDR2 sequences are MNHNY and SVGAGI (reference sequence). CDR3 length equals 15 residues. V shed 2 bases, J shed 8 bases, and the junction held 6 bases outside the gene matches. CDR3 residues: CASSYTDRVDSPLHF. Written as DNA, the CDR3 is TGTGCCAGCAGTTACACCGACAGGGTAGATTCACCCCTCCACTTT.

The table lists this clone with a count of one. The chain links TRBV2 to TRBJ2-1, with a possible D match to TRBD2 (5 bases). V was shortened by 6 bases and J by 6 bases, with 18 bases between the two germline ends. Germline V CDR1 and CDR2: SNHLY, FYNNEI. The CDR3 is 15 residues long. The CDR3 DNA reads TGTGCCAGCAGCCCCGCTGGAGGTTTAGGCAATGAGCAGTTCTTC. Residues: CASSPAGGLGNEQFF.

V gene TRBV18 combines with J gene TRBJ2-6; TRBD2 aligns across 7 bases. Germline V lookup: CDR1 KGHSH, CDR2 LQKENI. This CDR3 has 17 residues. V dropped 2 bases and J dropped 0; count of bases not matched to a gene: 4. The CDR3 bases are TGTGCCAGCTCACCAAAAGCGGGGTCCTCTGGGGCCAACGTCCTGACTTTC. This codes for CASSPKAGSSGANVLTF.

This sequence joins TRBV10-3 and TRBJ2-1; D might be TRBD2 (5 bases). Germline V gene lookup returns CDR1 ENHRY and CDR2 SYGVKD. This CDR3 is built from 11 residues. Trimming stripped 6 bases from V and 5 bases from J, with 5 bases between. The CDR3 nucleotides read TGTGCCATCAGGAGGGACAATGAGCAGTTCTTC. Its protein product is CAIRRDNEQFF.